The entry below gives a single T cell receptor beta chain sequence along with its context. Its antigen is undetermined. The data derive from a study of cytomegalovirus exposure and HLA in healthy donors. Study-wide results and caveats: Through in vitro validation, three CMV-associated chains were shown to be specific for CMV antigens.

This CDR3 comprises 13 residues. Germline V CDR1 and CDR2: MNHEY, SMNVEV (reference sequence). V gave up 1 base and J gave up 5 bases, with 8 bases separating them. Primers: 60 Vbeta forward and 13 Jbeta reverse. Libraries were prepared by immunoSEQ multiplex PCR; TCRdb keeps only in-frame clonotypes and omits some of them. The repertoire consists of about 98,000 clones, with around 80% occurring once and the leading ten covering 9.5% to 13%. The sequenced sample consisted of PBMCs. The chain has TRBV27 and TRBJ1-1; D is uncertain. This receptor was obtained from a young man in good health and CMV-seropositive. The CDR3 DNA is TGTGCCAGCAGTTTATGGTGGGAGACTGAAGCTTTCTTT. This gives the protein CASSLWWETEAFF.